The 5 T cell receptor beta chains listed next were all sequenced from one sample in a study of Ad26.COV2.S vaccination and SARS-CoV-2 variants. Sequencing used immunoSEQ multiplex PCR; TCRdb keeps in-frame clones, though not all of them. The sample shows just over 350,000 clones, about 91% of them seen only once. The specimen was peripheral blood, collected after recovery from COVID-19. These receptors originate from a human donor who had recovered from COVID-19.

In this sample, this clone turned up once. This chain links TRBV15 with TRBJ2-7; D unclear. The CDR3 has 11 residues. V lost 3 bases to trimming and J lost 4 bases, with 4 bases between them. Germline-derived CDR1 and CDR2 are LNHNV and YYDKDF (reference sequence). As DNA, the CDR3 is TGTGCCACCAGCAGGGGGTACGAGCAGTACTTC. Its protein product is CATSRGYEQYF.

CDR3: CASSEFFLDLNSPLHF. In DNA form, the CDR3 reads TGTGCCAGCAGCGAATTTTTCCTGGACCTAAATTCACCCCTCCACTTT. The chain combines TRBV2 with TRBJ1-6; no clear D gene. V shed 6 bases and J shed 7 bases, with 19 bases lying between them. This CDR3 is built from 16 residues. Germline V gene lookup returns CDR1 SNHLY and CDR2 FYNNEI.

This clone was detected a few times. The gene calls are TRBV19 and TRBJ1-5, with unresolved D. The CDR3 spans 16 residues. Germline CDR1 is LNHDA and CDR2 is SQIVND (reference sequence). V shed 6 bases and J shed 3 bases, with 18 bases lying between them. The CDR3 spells CASSPRTETLNQPQHF. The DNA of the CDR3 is TGTGCCAGTAGCCCCCGAACAGAAACCCTCAATCAGCCCCAGCATTTT.

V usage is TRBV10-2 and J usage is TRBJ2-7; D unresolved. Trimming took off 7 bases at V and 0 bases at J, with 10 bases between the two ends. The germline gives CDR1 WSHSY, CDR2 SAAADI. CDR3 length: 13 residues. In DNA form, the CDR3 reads TGCGCCAGCAATGGGCCGAGCTCCTACGAGCAGTACTTC. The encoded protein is CASNGPSSYEQYF.

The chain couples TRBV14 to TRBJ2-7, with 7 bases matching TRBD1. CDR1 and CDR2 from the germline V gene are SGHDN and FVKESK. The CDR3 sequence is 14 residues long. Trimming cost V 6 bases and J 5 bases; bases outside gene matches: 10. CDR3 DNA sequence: TGTGCCAGCAGTAAAAGGGGGCTTCCTCACGAGCAGTACTTC. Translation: CASSKRGLPHEQYF.